A selection of T cell receptor beta chains follows, all from one sample in a study of Ad26.COV2.S vaccination and SARS-CoV-2 variants. Produced via immunoSEQ multiplex PCR; TCRdb's table is partial and in-frame only. Among approximately 140,000 clones listed, 80% to 90% were seen once. The starting material was peripheral blood, obtained after recovery from COVID-19. All receptors come from a human donor who had recovered from COVID-19. Both conserved end residues are part of each CDR3. A D gene is named only where the DNA matches it firmly. A clone size is listed for some rows: how often the clone was seen (once, few, many), or a class if it is expanded.

size: once
D: -
J: TRBJ1-2
length: 11
V: TRBV6-5
CDR3: CASRDVWGYTF
DNA: TGTGCCAGCCGGGATGTATGGGGCTACACCTTC

size: -
D: TRBD1
J: TRBJ2-3
length: 16
V: TRBV5-1
CDR3: CASSLGVGDRRDTQYF
DNA: TGCGCCAGCAGCTTGGGGGTAGGGGACAGACGAGATACGCAGTATTTT

size: -
D: TRBD2
J: TRBJ2-5
length: 16
V: TRBV27
CDR3: CASGPVNLGGQETQYF
DNA: TGTGCCAGCGGACCCGTGAATTTGGGGGGGCAAGAGACCCAGTACTTC

size: -
D: -
J: TRBJ1-1
length: 11
V: TRBV28
CDR3: CASKGGPAAFF
DNA: TGTGCCAGCAAGGGGGGCCCTGCGGCTTTCTTT

size: -
D: -
J: TRBJ2-5
length: 16
V: TRBV14
CDR3: CASSQEVTGSWETQYF
DNA: TGTGCCAGCAGCCAAGAGGTAACAGGGTCATGGGAGACCCAGTACTTC

size: few
D: -
J: TRBJ1-5
length: 15
V: TRBV6-4
CDR3: CASSDSGTSNQPQHF
DNA: TGTGCCAGCAGTGACTCCGGGACAAGCAATCAGCCCCAGCATTTT

size: -
D: -
J: TRBJ2-4
length: 16
V: TRBV6-6
CDR3: CASSPKDQGSSNIQYF
DNA: TGTGCCAGCAGCCCAAAGGATCAGGGGTCCTCAAACATTCAGTACTTC

size: -
D: -
J: TRBJ2-1
length: 14
V: TRBV19
CDR3: CASSIVSGFDEQFF
DNA: TGTGCCAGTAGTATCGTTTCGGGTTTCGATGAGCAGTTCTTC

size: -
D: -
J: TRBJ1-2
length: 15
V: TRBV11-2
CDR3: CASSLYLSDDYGYTF
DNA: TGTGCCAGCAGCTTATATCTCTCTGACGACTATGGCTACACCTTC

size: -
D: -
J: TRBJ1-4
length: 14
V: TRBV18
CDR3: CASSPSSTNEKLFF
DNA: TGTGCCAGCTCACCATCCTCAACTAATGAAAAACTGTTTTTT

size: -
D: TRBD2
J: TRBJ2-5
length: 15
V: TRBV9
CDR3: CASSDGLAGRETQYF
DNA: TGTGCCAGCAGCGATGGACTAGCGGGGCGGGAGACCCAGTACTTC

size: -
D: TRBD1
J: TRBJ1-1
length: 14
V: TRBV6-2/TRBV6-3
CDR3: CASSPRTGNTEAFF
DNA: TGTGCCAGCAGTCCCAGGACAGGGAACACTGAAGCTTTCTTT

size: -
D: -
J: TRBJ1-1
length: 12
V: TRBV12-3/TRBV12-4
CDR3: CASSLFNTEAFF
DNA: TGTGCCAGCAGTTTATTTAACACTGAAGCTTTCTTT